This T cell receptor (beta chain) was found in a study of human T cells and chemical hapten exposure. In the study overall: Subjects had 2% DPC placed on about 2 cm by about 2 cm of upper inner arm skin for sensitization.

This clonotype was counted between two and nine times. As originally analysed: Ranging from about 23,224 to 750,000, TCR counts per sample had a median value of around 94,000. Each CDR3 protein is one row after TCRdb ran MiXCR on the RACE reads. The V and J calls here are based on TCRdb, not the publication. The table lists 200,000 to 300,000 distinct CDR3 sequences, more than 6.5% of them singletons. Germline CDR1 SEHNR, CDR2 FQNEAQ (reference sequence). The CDR3 is 19 residues long. The V and J ends lost 5 bases and 0 bases, in that order; junction bases with no gene match: 13. Time point here: pre-sensitization, week 0. Treatment reported: therapeutic diphenylcyclopropenone sensitization with weekly scalp DPC.

This specimen was whole blood, taken in connection with sensitization to the hapten diphenylcyclopropenone (DPC). The J gene is TRBJ1-6, the V gene TRBV7-9, with 7 nucleotides matching TRBD1. This sequence was found in a middle-aged woman with alopecia areata. Some clones in this sample may be carry-over from other donors' samples. The CDR3 loop reads CASSRAPIQGRSYNSPLHF. The DNA of the CDR3 is TGTGCCAGCAGCCGCGCGCCCATACAGGGGCGCTCCTATAATTCACCCCTCCACTTT.